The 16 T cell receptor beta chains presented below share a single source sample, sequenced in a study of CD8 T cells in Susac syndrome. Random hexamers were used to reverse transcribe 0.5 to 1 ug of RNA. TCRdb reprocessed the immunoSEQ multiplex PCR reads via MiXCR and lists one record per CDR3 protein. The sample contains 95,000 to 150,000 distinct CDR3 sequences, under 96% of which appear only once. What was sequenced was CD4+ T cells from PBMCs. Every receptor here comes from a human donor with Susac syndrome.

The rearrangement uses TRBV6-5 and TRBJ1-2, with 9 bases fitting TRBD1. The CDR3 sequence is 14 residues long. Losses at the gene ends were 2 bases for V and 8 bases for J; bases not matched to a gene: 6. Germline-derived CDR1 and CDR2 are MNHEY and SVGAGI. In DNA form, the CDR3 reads TGTGCCAGCAGTTACAACACAGGGGGCATCGGCTACACCTTC. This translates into CASSYNTGGIGYTF.

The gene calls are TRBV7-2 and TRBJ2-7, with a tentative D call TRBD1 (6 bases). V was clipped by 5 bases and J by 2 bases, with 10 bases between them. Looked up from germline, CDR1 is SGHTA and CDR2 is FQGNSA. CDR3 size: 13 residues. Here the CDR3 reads CASSRQVTYEQYF. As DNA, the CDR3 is TGTGCCAGCAGCCGACAGGTTACCTACGAGCAGTACTTC.

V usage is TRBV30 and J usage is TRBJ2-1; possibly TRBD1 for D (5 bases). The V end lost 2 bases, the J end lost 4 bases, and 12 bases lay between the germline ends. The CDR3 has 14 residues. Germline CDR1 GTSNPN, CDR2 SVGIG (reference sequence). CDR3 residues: CAWSRGSTYNEQFF. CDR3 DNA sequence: TGTGCCTGGAGTAGGGGTAGTACTTACAATGAGCAGTTCTTC.

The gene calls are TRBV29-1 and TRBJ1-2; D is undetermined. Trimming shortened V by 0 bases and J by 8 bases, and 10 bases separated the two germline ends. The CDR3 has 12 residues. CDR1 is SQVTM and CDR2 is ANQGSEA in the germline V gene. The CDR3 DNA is TGCAGCGTTGAAGAGGGATCTTCGGGCTACACCTTC. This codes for CSVEEGSSGYTF.

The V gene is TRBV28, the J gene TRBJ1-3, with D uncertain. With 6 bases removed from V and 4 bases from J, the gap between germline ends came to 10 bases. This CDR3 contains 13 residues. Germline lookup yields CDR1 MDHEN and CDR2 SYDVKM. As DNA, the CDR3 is TGTGCCAGCAGATCGGGGATCGGAAACACCATATATTTT. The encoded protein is CASRSGIGNTIYF.

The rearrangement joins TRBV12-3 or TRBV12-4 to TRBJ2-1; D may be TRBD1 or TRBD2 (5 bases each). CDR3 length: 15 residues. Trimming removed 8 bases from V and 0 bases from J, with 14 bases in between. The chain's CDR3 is CASSPGRGSYNEQFF. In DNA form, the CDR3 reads TGTGCCAGCTCCCCGGGAAGGGGCTCCTACAATGAGCAGTTCTTC.

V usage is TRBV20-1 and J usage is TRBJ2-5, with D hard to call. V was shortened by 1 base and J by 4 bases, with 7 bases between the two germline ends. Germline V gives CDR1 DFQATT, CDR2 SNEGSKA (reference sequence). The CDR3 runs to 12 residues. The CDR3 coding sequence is TGCAGTGCTAGAGTTTTTGGAGAGACCCAGTACTTC. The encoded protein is CSARVFGETQYF.

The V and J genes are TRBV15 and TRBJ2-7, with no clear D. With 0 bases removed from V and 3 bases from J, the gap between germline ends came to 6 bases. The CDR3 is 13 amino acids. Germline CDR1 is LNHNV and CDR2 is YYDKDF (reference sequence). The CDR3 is CATSRDSGYEQYF. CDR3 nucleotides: TGTGCCACCAGCAGAGACTCAGGCTACGAGCAGTACTTC. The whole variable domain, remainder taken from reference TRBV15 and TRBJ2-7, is DAMVIQNPRYQVTQFGKPVTLSCSQTLNHNVMYWYQQKSSQAPKLLFHYYDKDFNNEADTPDNFQSRRPNTSFCFLDIRSPGLGDTAMYLCATSRDSGYEQYFGPGTRLTVT.

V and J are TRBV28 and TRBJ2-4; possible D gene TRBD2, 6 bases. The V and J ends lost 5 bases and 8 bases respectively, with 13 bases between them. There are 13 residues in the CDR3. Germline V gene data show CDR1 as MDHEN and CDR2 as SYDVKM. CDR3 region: CASSVGRLDIQYF. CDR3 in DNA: TGTGCCAGCAGTGTTGGGAGGTTGGACATTCAGTACTTC.

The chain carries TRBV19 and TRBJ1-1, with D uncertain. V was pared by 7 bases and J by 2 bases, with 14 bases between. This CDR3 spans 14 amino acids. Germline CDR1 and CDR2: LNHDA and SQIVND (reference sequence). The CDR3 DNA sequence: TGTGCCAGTACCAACCGCGGGCCTAACACTGAAGCTTTCTTT. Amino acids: CASTNRGPNTEAFF.

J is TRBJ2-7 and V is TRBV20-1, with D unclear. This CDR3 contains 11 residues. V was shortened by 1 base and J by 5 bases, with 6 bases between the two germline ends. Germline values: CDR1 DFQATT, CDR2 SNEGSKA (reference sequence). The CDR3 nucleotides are TGCAGTGCTAGAGGCCCGAACGAGCAGTACTTC. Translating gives CSARGPNEQYF.

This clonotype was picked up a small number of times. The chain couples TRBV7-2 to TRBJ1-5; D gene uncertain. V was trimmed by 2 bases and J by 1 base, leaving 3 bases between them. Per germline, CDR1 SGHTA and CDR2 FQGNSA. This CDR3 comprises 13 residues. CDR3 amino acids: CASSLLSNQPQHF. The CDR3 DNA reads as TGTGCCAGCAGCTTATTGAGCAATCAGCCCCAGCATTTT.

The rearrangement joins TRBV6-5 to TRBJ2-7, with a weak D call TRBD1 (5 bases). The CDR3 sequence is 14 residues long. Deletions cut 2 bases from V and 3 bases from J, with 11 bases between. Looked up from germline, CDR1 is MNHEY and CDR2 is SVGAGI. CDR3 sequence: CASSYRSRDYEQYF. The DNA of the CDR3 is TGTGCCAGCAGTTACCGGAGCAGGGACTACGAGCAGTACTTC.

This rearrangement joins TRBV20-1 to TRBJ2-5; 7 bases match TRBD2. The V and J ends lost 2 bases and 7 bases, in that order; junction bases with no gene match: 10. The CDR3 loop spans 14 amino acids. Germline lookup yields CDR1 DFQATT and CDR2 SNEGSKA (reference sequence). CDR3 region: CSARLADTEGTQYF. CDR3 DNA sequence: TGCAGTGCTAGACTAGCGGACACCGAAGGGACCCAGTACTTC.

The CDR3 is CSAIRGGGSEKLFF. For the CDR3, the DNA is TGCAGTGCTATACGCGGGGGAGGCAGTGAAAAACTGTTTTTT. The genes are TRBV20-1 and TRBJ1-4; TRBD1 might be the D (5 bases). V was shortened by 4 bases and J by 7 bases, with 16 bases between the two germline ends. The CDR3 runs 14 residues. CDR1 is DFQATT, CDR2 SNEGSKA, per germline (reference sequence).

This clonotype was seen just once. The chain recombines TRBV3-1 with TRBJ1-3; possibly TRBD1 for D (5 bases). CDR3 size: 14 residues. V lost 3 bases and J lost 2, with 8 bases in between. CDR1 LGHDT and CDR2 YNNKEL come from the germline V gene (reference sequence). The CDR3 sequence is CASSHRGPGNTIYF. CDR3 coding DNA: TGTGCCAGCAGCCATCGGGGCCCTGGAAACACCATATATTTT.